Only a few counts were recorded for the clone carrying this T cell receptor (beta chain). The antigen remains undetermined. V was cut by 1 base and J by 1 base, with 9 bases left in between. Germline V gives CDR1 SGHTA, CDR2 FQGNSA. The CDR3 runs 15 residues. The sample comes from a study of beta chain features in type 1 diabetes. Isolated RNA was reverse transcribed in full, so expressed TCRB transcripts were sequenced. Libraries were prepared by immunoSEQ multiplex PCR; TCRdb keeps only in-frame clonotypes and omits some of them. The sample carries about 140,000 clones, about 9.4% recorded once. Findings of the study overall: Compared to healthy donors, patients appeared to have naive, central memory and Treg TCRB repertoires that were more alike.

The source of this sequence is a man between 18 and 35 years old in good health. The rearrangement uses TRBV7-2 and TRBJ2-3; possibly TRBD1 for D (5 bases). The source material was naive CD4+ T cells from blood. CDR3: CASSLGAGRTDTQYF. The CDR3 coding sequence is TGTGCCAGCAGCTTAGGGGCAGGGCGCACAGATACGCAGTATTTT.